The 22 T cell receptor beta chains below all came from one sample that was sequenced in a study of blood T cell repertoires in COVID-19. TCRdb's copy holds only in-frame clones and misses some; the assay was immunoSEQ multiplex PCR. The sample contains about 50,000 clones, 90% of which appear only once. Sequencing was performed on peripheral blood. The source is a woman of 80 years or more with acute or convalescent COVID-19.

The rearrangement uses TRBV5-4 and TRBJ1-1, with a tentative D call TRBD1 (5 bases). The CDR3 is 16 residues long. V lost 0 bases, J lost 1 base, and 13 bases lay in between. Germline V gene sequence: CDR1 SGHNT, CDR2 YYREEE (reference sequence). CDR3 DNA: TGTGCCAGCAGCTTGGGACCGACAGCCACGAACACTGAAGCTTTCTTT. Its protein is CASSLGPTATNTEAFF.

J is TRBJ1-1 and V is TRBV12-3 or TRBV12-4, with D hard to call. V lost 2 bases, J lost 8 bases, and 6 bases lay in between. CDR3 length: 11 residues. The CDR3 region has the DNA TGTGCCAGCAGTTTACGGCGGGAAGCTTTCTTT. Protein: CASSLRREAFF.

The chain combines TRBV10-3 with TRBJ2-3; perhaps TRBD1 as D (6 bases). V lost 8 bases and J 6 bases, leaving 15 bases between the germline ends. The CDR3 runs to 13 residues. Germline loops: CDR1 ENHRY, CDR2 SYGVKD. In DNA, the CDR3 is TGTGCCATCGTGGGGGCTGAGGGGGATACGCAGTATTTT. This sequence encodes CAIVGAEGDTQYF.

This chain links TRBV3-1 (or the pseudogene TRBV3-2) with TRBJ1-3; 8 bases match TRBD1. The germline CDR1 and CDR2 sequences are LGHDT and YNNKEL (reference sequence). The CDR3 runs to 14 residues. J was trimmed by 2 bases and V by 4 bases; bases with no gene match: 1. CDR3 protein: CASSRTGTGNTIYF. In nucleotides, the CDR3 is TGTGCCAGCAGCCGGACAGGGACTGGAAACACCATATATTTT.

This rearrangement joins TRBV7-9 to TRBJ2-5, with 13 bases fitting TRBD2. Germline CDR1 SEHNR, CDR2 FQNEAQ (reference sequence). J was trimmed by 2 bases and V by 3 bases; bases with no gene match: 6. The CDR3 covers 17 residues. DNA for the CDR3: TGTGCCAGCAGCTTGGGACTAGCGGGACCAACTCAAGAGACCCAGTACTTC. Translating gives CASSLGLAGPTQETQYF.

The V gene is TRBV24-1, the J gene TRBJ2-3, with 10 bases that match TRBD1. V shed 4 bases and J 5 bases; nucleotides not matched to a gene: 17. CDR1 and CDR2 from the germline V gene are KGHDR and SFDVKD. The CDR3 sequence is 19 residues long. CDR3 loop: CATSDSGTGARAERDTQYF. DNA for the CDR3: TGTGCCACCAGTGACTCCGGGACAGGGGCCCGGGCCGAACGAGATACGCAGTATTTT.

J is TRBJ2-3 and V is TRBV28, with 7 nucleotides matching TRBD2. The junction had 1 base not matched to a gene; V was cut back by 4 bases and J by 3 bases. Germline V gene data show CDR1 as MDHEN and CDR2 as SYDVKM. This CDR3 is 13 amino acids long. CDR3: CASSWDYTDTQYF. The CDR3 DNA sequence: TGTGCCAGCAGTTGGGACTATACAGATACGCAGTATTTT.

The chain links TRBV3-1 (or the pseudogene TRBV3-2) to TRBJ2-2; D unclear. The ends were cut back, 1 base at V and 4 bases at J, with 7 bases in the middle. The germline gives CDR1 LGHDT, CDR2 YNNKEL (reference sequence). The CDR3 is 14 amino acids. In nucleotides, the CDR3 is TGTGCCAGCAGCCAAGTTTCCCTCACCGGGGAGCTGTTTTTT. Translated: CASSQVSLTGELFF.

This rearrangement joins TRBV30 to TRBJ2-1, with D tentatively TRBD1 (6 bases). V was shortened by 4 bases and J by 4 bases, with 14 bases between the two germline ends. This CDR3 has 14 residues. Germline V gene sequence: CDR1 GTSNPN, CDR2 SVGIG (reference sequence). The CDR3 protein is CAWIRPGEYNEQFF. The CDR3 coding sequence is TGTGCCTGGATTCGGCCAGGGGAGTACAATGAGCAGTTCTTC. The full variable domain, its missing parts supplied by reference TRBV30 and TRBJ2-1, is SQTIHQWPATLVQPVGSPLSLECTVEGTSNPNLYWYRQAAGRGLQLLFYSVGIGQISSEVPQNLSASRPQDRQFILSSKKLLLSDSGFYLCAWIRPGEYNEQFFGPGTRLTVL.

Here the CDR3 DNA reads TGTGCCAGCAGCTTGACTAGCGCAAAGACCAAAAACATTCAGTACTTC. Encoded protein: CASSLTSAKTKNIQYF. The rearrangement links TRBV7-4 to TRBJ2-4, with TRBD2 identical over 8 bases. Germline-derived CDR1 and CDR2 are SGHVT and SQSDAQ. The CDR3 spans 16 residues. J gave up 2 bases and V 3 bases, and 6 bases lay outside the gene matches.

To note about this clone: This CDR3 is also generated by other DNA sequences in the sample. The chain carries TRBV3-1 (or the pseudogene TRBV3-2) and TRBJ2-2, with D possibly TRBD2 on 5 matching bases. Germline V CDR1 and CDR2: LGHDT, YNNKEL (reference sequence). V was pared by 1 base and J by 1 base, with 10 bases between. This CDR3 has 16 residues. The CDR3 nucleotides read TGTGCCAGCAGCCAAGGAACGGGAAGGAACACCGGGGAGCTGTTTTTT. Its translation is CASSQGTGRNTGELFF.

The chain has TRBV3-1 (or the pseudogene TRBV3-2) and TRBJ1-5; D uncertain. Germline V CDR1 and CDR2: LGHDT, YNNKEL (reference sequence). CDR3 size: 14 residues. Trimming removed 1 base at V and 4 bases at J, with 8 bases between. The CDR3 DNA follows: TGTGCCAGCAGCCAAGTTCCAGGTAATCAGCCCCAGCATTTT. This gives the protein CASSQVPGNQPQHF.

This clone was seen a handful of times. The gene calls are TRBV5-4 and TRBJ2-5; perhaps TRBD2 as D (6 bases). CDR1 is SGHNT and CDR2 is YYREEE in the germline V gene (reference sequence). Trimming took 4 bases from V and 4 from J, leaving 17 bases between them. This CDR3 has 15 amino acids. The CDR3 is CASSTMTRRLETQYF. DNA of the CDR3: TGTGCCAGCAGCACCATGACTAGGAGGCTAGAGACCCAGTACTTC. The full variable domain, its missing parts supplied by reference TRBV5-4 and TRBJ2-5, is ETGVTQSPTHLIKTRGQQVTLRCSSQSGHNTVSWYQQALGQGPQFIFQYYREEENGRGNFPPRFSGLQFPNYSSELNVNALELDDSALYLCASSTMTRRLETQYFGPGTRLLVL.

The V and J genes are TRBV5-8 and TRBJ2-7; TRBD2 matches 13 bases. Germline-derived CDR1 and CDR2 are SGHTS and YDEGEE. This CDR3 contains 15 residues. Germline trimming cut 4 bases from V and 9 bases from J; bases unmatched to any gene: 10. CDR3 sequence: CASSPPGLAGTSQYF. The CDR3 DNA follows: TGTGCCAGCAGCCCGCCGGGACTAGCGGGGACCTCGCAGTACTTC.

The chain combines TRBV3-1 (or the pseudogene TRBV3-2) with TRBJ2-1, with 8 bases lining up with TRBD2. Germline-derived CDR1 and CDR2 are LGHDT and YNNKEL (reference sequence). Trimming took 1 base from V and 8 from J; bases not matched to a gene: 16. The CDR3 runs to 18 residues. Here the CDR3 reads CASSQGFMAAGEGYEQFF. CDR3 nucleotides: TGTGCCAGCAGCCAAGGGTTCATGGCAGCGGGAGAAGGCTATGAGCAGTTCTTC.

V and J are TRBV3-1 (or the pseudogene TRBV3-2) and TRBJ2-4, with a tentative D call TRBD1 (5 bases). V shed 0 bases and J shed 0 bases, with 27 bases lying between them. This CDR3 comprises 22 residues. The germline CDR1 and CDR2 sequences are LGHDT and YNNKEL (reference sequence). This CDR3 is CASSQEVYSRGRRFLAKNIQYF. The DNA for the CDR3 is TGTGCCAGCAGCCAAGAAGTTTACTCTAGGGGCAGGCGCTTTTTAGCCAAAAACATTCAGTACTTC.

The genes are TRBV3-1 (or the pseudogene TRBV3-2) and TRBJ1-1; perhaps TRBD1 as D (6 bases). The V end lost 3 bases, the J end lost 6 bases, and 14 bases lay between the germline ends. The CDR3 covers 14 residues. From germline, CDR1 is LGHDT and CDR2 YNNKEL (reference sequence). The CDR3 is CASSHSQDRSEAFF. In DNA form, the CDR3 reads TGTGCCAGCAGCCACTCCCAGGACAGATCTGAAGCTTTCTTT.

The chain employs TRBV14 and TRBJ1-1, with D tentatively TRBD1 (6 bases). The germline V gene encodes CDR1 SGHDN and CDR2 FVKESK. Deletions cut 0 bases from V and 0 bases from J, with 11 bases between. The CDR3 has 16 residues. CDR3 nucleotide sequence: TGTGCCAGCAGCCAAGAAGGGGGACGGATGAACACTGAAGCTTTCTTT. This codes for CASSQEGGRMNTEAFF.

The V call is TRBV5-1, the J call TRBJ2-3, with 12 bases lining up with TRBD2. Per germline, CDR1 SGHRS and CDR2 YFSETQ. The CDR3 has 15 residues. Germline trimming cut 2 bases from V and 5 bases from J; bases unmatched to any gene: 3. The CDR3 is CASSFGTSGLDTQYF. As DNA, the CDR3 is TGCGCCAGCAGCTTCGGGACTAGCGGGCTAGATACGCAGTATTTT.

The CDR3 nucleotides read TGTGCCAGCAGCTTCCCCACAGGGGGCTGGAACACTGAAGCTTTCTTT. Translation gives CASSFPTGGWNTEAFF. V is TRBV7-9 and J is TRBJ1-1, with 9 bases lining up with TRBD1. CDR1 and CDR2 (germline): SEHNR, FQNEAQ (reference sequence). Trimming removed 3 bases from V and 1 base from J; junction bases left unmatched: 6. CDR3 length equals 16 residues.

This clone has only a few counts. The chain employs TRBV11-3 and TRBJ2-4; 9 nucleotides line up with TRBD1. The CDR3 totals 17 residues. Trimming cost V 1 base and J 4 bases; bases outside gene matches: 8. Germline CDR1 and CDR2: SGHNT and YENEEA. CDR3: CASSLAGGQGGKNIQYF. The CDR3 DNA reads as TGTGCCAGCAGCTTAGCCGGGGGACAGGGAGGTAAAAACATTCAGTACTTC.

V usage is TRBV5-1 and J usage is TRBJ2-1; D possibly corresponds to TRBD2 (6 bases). CDR1 and CDR2 from the germline V gene are SGHRS and YFSETQ. Trimming removed 4 bases at V and 0 bases at J, with 23 bases between. The CDR3 runs to 19 residues. This CDR3 reads CASSPPVIRRESSYNEQFF. The CDR3 DNA reads as TGCGCCAGCAGCCCTCCGGTAATACGTCGGGAGAGCTCCTACAATGAGCAGTTCTTC.